The T cell receptor beta chain under discussion was sequenced for a study of T cell repertoires in cytomegalovirus infection. Background on the study: HLA-B-restricted CMV epitopes that are well studied, plus recently identified HLA-C-restricted ones, were used by the study. General study points: HLA-C-restricted CMV clonotypes gave the most frequent clonotype in two of eight donors.

A single record per CDR3 protein comes from TCRdb applying MiXCR to the reads. The table lists approximately 990,000 distinct CDR3 sequences, approximately 31% of them singletons. This clonotype occurred a few times. Its antigen is currently unknown. This sequence originates from a human donor in good health (CMV status not recorded). Some clones in this sample may be carry-over from other donors' samples. Material: cultured CD8+ T cells from PBMCs, obtained from culture after CMV antigen stimulation.

The CDR3 loop is CATSATNEKLFF. The CDR3 nucleotides are TGTGCCACCTCAGCGACTAATGAAAAACTGTTTTTT. The V gene is TRBV6-6, the J gene TRBJ1-4, with D uncertain. V lost 10 bases and J lost 2, with 8 bases in between. Germline values: CDR1 MNHNY, CDR2 SVGAGI (reference sequence). This CDR3 region has 12 residues.